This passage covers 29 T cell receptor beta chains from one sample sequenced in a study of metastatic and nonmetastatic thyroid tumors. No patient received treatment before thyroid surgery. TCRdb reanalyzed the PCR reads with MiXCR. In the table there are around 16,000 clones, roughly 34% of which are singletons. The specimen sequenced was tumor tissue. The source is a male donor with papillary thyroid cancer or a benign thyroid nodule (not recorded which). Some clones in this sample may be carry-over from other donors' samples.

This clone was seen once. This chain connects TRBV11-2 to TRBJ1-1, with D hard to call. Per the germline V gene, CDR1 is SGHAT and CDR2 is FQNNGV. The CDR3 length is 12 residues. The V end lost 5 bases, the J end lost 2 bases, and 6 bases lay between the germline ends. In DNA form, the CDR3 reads TGTGCCAGCAGCCCTCATAACACTGAAGCTTTCTTT. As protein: CASSPHNTEAFF.

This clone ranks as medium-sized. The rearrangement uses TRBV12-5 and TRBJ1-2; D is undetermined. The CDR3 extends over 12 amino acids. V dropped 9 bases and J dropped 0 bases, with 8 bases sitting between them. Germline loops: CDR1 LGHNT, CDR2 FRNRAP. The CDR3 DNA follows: TGTGCTAGGCTCAATACTAACTATGGCTACACCTTC. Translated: CARLNTNYGYTF.

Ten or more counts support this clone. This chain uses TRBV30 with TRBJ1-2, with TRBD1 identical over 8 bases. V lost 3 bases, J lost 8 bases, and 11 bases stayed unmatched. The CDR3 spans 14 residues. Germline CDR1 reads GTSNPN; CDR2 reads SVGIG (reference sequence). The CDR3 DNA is TGTGCCTGGAGCTTTTACAGGGGGGGAGAAGGCTACACCTTC. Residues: CAWSFYRGGEGYTF. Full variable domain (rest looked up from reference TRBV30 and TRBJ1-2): SQTIHQWPATLVQPVGSPLSLECTVEGTSNPNLYWYRQAAGRGLQLLFYSVGIGQISSEVPQNLSASRPQDRQFILSSKKLLLSDSGFYLCAWSFYRGGEGYTFGSGTRLTVV.

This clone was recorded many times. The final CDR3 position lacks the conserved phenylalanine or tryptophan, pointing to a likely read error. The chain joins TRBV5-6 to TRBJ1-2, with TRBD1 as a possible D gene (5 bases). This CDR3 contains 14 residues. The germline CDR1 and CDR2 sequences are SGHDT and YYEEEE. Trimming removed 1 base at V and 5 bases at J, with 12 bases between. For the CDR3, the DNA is TGTGCCAGCAGCTTGTCAGGGTTGGGGTATGGCTACACCCTC. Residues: CASSLSGLGYGYTL.

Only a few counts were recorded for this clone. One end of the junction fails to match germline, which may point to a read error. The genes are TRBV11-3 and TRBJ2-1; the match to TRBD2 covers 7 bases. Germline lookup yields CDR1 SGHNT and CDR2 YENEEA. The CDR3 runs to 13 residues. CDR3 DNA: TGTGCCAGCATCTTATCCAGGGAGGGCGAGCAGTTCTTC. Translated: CASILSREGEQFF.

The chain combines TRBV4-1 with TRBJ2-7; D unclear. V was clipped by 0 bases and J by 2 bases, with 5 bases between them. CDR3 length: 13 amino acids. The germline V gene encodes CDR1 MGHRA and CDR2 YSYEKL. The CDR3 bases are TGCGCCAGCAGCCAAGAAGGGACCTACGAGCAGTACTTC. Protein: CASSQEGTYEQYF.

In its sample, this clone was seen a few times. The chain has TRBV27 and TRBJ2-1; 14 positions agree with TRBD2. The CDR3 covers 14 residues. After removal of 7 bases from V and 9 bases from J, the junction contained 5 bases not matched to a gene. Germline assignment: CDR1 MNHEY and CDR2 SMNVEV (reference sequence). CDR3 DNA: TGTGCCAGCACCTCGGGACTAGCGGGAGTTGAGCAGTTCTTC. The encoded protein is CASTSGLAGVEQFF.

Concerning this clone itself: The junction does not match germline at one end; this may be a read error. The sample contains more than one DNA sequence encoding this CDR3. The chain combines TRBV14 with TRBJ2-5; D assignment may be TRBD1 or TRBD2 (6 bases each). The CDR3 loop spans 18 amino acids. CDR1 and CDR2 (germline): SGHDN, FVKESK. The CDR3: CAGSQGGAGPLFLETQYF. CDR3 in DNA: TGTGCCGGCAGCCAAGGGGGTGCGGGACCCCTTTTCTTAGAGACCCAGTACTTC.

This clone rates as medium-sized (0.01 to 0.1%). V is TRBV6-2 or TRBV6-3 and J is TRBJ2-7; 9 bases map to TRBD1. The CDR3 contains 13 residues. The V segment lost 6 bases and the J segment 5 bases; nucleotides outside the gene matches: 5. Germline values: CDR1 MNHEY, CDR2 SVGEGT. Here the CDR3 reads CASSPRTGDEQYF. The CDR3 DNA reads TGTGCCAGCAGCCCCAGGACAGGGGACGAGCAGTACTTC.

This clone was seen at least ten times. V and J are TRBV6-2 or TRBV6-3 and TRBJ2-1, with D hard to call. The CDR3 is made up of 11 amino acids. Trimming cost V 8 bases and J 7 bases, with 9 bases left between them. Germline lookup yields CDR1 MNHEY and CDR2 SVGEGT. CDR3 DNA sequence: TGTGCCAGCGGCTACGTAAATGAGCAGTTCTTC. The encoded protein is CASGYVNEQFF.

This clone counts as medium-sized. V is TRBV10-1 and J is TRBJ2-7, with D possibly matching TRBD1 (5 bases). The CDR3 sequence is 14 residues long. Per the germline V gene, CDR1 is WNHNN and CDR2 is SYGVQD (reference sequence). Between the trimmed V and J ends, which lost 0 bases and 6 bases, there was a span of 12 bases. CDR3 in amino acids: CASSESSQGFEQYF. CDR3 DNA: TGCGCCAGCAGTGAGTCTTCCCAGGGTTTCGAGCAGTACTTC.

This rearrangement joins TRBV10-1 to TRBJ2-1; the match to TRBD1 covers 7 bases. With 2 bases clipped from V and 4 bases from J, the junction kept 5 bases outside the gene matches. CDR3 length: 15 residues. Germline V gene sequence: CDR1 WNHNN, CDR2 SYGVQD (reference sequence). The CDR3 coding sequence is TGCGCCAGCAGTGAGAAAGAGGGGGCATACAATGAGCAGTTCTTC. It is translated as CASSEKEGAYNEQFF.

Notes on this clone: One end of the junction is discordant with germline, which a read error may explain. CDR3 residues: CASSLGTANTEAFF. The CDR3 DNA reads as TGTGCCAGCAGCCTCGGGACAGCAAACACTGAAGCTTTCTTT. The V call is TRBV5-1, the J call TRBJ1-1, with TRBD1 matching over 7 bases. Germline V gene sequence: CDR1 SGHRS, CDR2 YFSETQ. This CDR3 is built from 14 residues.

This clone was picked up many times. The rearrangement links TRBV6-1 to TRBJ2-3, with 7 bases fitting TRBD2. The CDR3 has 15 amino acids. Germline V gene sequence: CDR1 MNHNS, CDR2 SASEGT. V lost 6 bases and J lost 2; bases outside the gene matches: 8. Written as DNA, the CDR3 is TGTGCCAGCAGCGTGTTAGCGGGCGACACAGATACGCAGTATTTT. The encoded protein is CASSVLAGDTDTQYF.

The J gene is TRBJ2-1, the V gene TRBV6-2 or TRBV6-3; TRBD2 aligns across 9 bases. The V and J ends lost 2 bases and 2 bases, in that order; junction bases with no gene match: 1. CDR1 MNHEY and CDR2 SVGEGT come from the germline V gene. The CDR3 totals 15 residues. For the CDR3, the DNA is TGTGCCAGCAGTTACCTAGCGGGGCCCTACAATGAGCAGTTCTTC. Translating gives CASSYLAGPYNEQFF.

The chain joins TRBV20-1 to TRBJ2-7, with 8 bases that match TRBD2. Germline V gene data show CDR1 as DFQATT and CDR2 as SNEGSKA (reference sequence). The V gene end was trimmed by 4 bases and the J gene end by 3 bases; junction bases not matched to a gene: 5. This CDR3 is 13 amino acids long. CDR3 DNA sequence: TGCAGTGCTATCGGTAGCGGGATCTACGAGCAGTACTTC. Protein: CSAIGSGIYEQYF.

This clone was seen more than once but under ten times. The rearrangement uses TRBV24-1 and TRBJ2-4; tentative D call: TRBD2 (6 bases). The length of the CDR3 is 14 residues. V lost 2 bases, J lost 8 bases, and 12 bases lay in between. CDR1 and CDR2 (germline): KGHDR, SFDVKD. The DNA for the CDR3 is TGTGCCACCAGTGATTACCAATGGGAGGACATTCAGTACTTC. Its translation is CATSDYQWEDIQYF.

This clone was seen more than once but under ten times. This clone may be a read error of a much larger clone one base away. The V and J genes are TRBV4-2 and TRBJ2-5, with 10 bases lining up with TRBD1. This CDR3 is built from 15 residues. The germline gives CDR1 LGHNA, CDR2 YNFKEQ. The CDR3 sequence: CASSPGQGLGETEYF. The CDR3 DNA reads TGTGCCAGCAGCCCGGGACAGGGGTTAGGGGAGACCGAGTACTTC.

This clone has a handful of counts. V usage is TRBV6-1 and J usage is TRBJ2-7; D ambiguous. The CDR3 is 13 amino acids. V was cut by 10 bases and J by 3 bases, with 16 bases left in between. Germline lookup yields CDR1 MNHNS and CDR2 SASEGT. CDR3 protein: CATYRKGGYEQYF. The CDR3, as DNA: TGTGCCACCTACCGGAAGGGTGGCTACGAGCAGTACTTC.

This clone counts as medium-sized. The CDR3 nucleotides read TGTGCCAGCAGTTTTGGGCAGGGCGTTTTGGCTAATGAAAAACTGTTTTTT. Its protein product is CASSFGQGVLANEKLFF. The chain links TRBV12-3 or TRBV12-4 to TRBJ1-4; TRBD1 is a possible D gene (5 bases). Trimming took 3 bases from V and 3 from J, leaving 17 bases between them. The CDR3 has 17 residues.

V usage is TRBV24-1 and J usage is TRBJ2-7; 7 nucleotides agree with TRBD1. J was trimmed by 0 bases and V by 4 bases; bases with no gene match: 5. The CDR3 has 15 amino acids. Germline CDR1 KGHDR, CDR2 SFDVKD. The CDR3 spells CATSEWDSPSYEQYF. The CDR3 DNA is TGTGCCACCAGTGAGTGGGACAGCCCCTCCTACGAGCAGTACTTC.

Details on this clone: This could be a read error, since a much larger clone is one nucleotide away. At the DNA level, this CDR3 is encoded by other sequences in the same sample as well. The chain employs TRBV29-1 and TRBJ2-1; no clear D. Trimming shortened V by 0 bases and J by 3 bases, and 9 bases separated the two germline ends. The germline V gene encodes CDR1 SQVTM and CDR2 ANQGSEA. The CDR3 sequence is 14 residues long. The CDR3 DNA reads TGCAGCGTTGAAGAACGTTCAGTCTACAATGAGCAGTTCTTC. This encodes CSVEERSVYNEQFF.

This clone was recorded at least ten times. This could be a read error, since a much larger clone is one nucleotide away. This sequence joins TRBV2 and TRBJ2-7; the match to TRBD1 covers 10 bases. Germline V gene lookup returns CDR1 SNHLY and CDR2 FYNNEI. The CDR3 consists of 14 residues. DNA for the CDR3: TGTACCAGCAATACCGGGACAGGGGCCTTGGAGCAGTACTTC. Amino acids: CTSNTGTGALEQYF.

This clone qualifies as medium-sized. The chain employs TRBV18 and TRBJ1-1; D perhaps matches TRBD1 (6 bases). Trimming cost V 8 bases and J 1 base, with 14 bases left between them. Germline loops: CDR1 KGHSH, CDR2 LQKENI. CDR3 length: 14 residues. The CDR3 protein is CASHPQGTNTEAFF. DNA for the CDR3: TGTGCCAGCCACCCCCAGGGGACGAACACTGAAGCTTTCTTT.

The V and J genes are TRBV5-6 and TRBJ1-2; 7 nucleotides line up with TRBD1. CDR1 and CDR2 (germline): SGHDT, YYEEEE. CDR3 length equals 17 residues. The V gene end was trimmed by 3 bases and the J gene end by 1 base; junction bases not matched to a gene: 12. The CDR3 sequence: CASSYWDSSRLNYGYTF. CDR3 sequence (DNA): TGTGCCAGCAGCTACTGGGACAGCAGTCGCCTTAACTATGGCTACACCTTC.

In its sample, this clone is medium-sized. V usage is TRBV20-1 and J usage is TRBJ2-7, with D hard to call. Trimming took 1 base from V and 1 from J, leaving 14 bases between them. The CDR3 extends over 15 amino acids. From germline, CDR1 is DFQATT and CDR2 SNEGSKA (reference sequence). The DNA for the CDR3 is TGCAGTGCTAGAGGGGCGAATGGCGCTTCCTACGAGCAGTACTTC. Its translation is CSARGANGASYEQYF.

The CDR3 sequence: CSARDCILVVQETQYF. CDR3 DNA sequence: TGCAGTGCTAGAGATTGTATACTAGTGGTCCAAGAGACCCAGTACTTC. The V gene is TRBV20-1, the J gene TRBJ2-5; D perhaps matches TRBD2 (5 bases). The CDR3 is 16 residues long. V was cut by 0 bases and J by 1 base, with 15 bases left in between. Germline lookup yields CDR1 DFQATT and CDR2 SNEGSKA (reference sequence).

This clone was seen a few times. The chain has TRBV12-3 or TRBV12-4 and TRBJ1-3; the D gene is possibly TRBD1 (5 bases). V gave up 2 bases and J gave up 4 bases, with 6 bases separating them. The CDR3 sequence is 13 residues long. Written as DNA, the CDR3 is TGTGCCAGCAGTTTAAGACAGGGAAACACCATATATTTT. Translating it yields CASSLRQGNTIYF.

As DNA, the CDR3 is TGTGCCAGCAGCTTAGTTATGGGGGACCGGTTCACTGAAGCTTTCTTT. As protein: CASSLVMGDRFTEAFF. The chain employs TRBV11-2 and TRBJ1-1; perhaps TRBD1 as D (5 bases). V lost 1 base to trimming and J lost 4 bases, with 16 bases between them. Germline V gene lookup returns CDR1 SGHAT and CDR2 FQNNGV. The CDR3 length is 16 residues.